This TCR beta chain was found in a study of T cells in Graves' hyperthyroidism and ophthalmopathy. Whole-study results and caveats: Clonotypes that were expanded in thyroid above 0.001 mostly appeared in blood too.

Amplification yielded TCR beta CDR3 regions, with RNA transcripts as the source. Primed by the HTBI set, a first-round RT-PCR was run on the TCR CDR3. From the multiplex PCR reads, TCRdb called clonotypes with MiXCR, one entry per CDR3 protein. This table holds 470,000 or so distinct CDR3 sequences, about 20% found once. The J segment lost 7 bases and the V segment lost 6 bases, leaving 12 bases of the junction unmatched. The length of the CDR3 is 16 residues. Germline loops: CDR1 MNHEY, CDR2 SVGEGT. This clonotype was counted many times. Its antigen is still unknown. The clonotype originates from a man younger than 35 with Graves' hyperthyroidism. J is TRBJ1-5 and V is TRBV6-2 or TRBV6-3; 10 bases are a match to TRBD1. Sequenced material: blood. The chain's CDR3 is CASSTQTGGAGQPQHF. The CDR3 DNA sequence: TGTGCCAGCAGCACCCAGACAGGGGGCGCAGGGCAGCCCCAGCATTTT.